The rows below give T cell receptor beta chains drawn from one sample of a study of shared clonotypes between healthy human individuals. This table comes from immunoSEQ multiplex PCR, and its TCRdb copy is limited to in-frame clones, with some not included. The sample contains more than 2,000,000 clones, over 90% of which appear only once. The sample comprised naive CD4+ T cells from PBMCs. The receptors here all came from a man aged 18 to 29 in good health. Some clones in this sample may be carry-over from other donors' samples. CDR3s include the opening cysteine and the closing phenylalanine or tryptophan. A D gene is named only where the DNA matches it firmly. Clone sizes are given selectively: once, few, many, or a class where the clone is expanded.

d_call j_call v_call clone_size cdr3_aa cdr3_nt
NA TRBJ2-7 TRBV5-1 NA CASSLNRGTYEQYF TGCGCCAGCAGCTTGAATCGGGGGACCTACGAGCAGTACTTC
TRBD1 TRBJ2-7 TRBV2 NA CATGQGFGEQYF TGTGCCACCGGACAGGGGTTCGGTGAGCAGTACTTC
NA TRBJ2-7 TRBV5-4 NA CASSLGGTGAGYEQYF TGTGCCAGCAGCTTGGGGGGGACGGGGGCTGGCTACGAGCAGTACTTC
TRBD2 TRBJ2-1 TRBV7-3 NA CASSLAGGSMSYNEQFF TGTGCCAGCAGCTTAGCGGGCGGGAGTATGTCCTACAATGAGCAGTTCTTC
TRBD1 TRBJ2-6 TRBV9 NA CASSVTGGSGANVLTF TGTGCCAGCAGCGTGACAGGGGGCTCTGGGGCCAACGTCCTGACTTTC
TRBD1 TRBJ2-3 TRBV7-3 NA CASSTTGGLNPSTDTQYF TGTGCCAGCAGTACTACAGGGGGCCTCAATCCTAGCACAGATACGCAGTATTTT
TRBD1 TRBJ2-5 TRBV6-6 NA CASSYYTGTGGETQYF TGTGCCAGCAGTTACTACACCGGGACAGGGGGGGAGACCCAGTACTTC
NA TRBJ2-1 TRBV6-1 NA CASSEVAETYNEQFF TGTGCCAGCAGTGAAGTAGCGGAGACCTACAATGAGCAGTTCTTC
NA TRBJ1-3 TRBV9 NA CASSVDGDAGNTIYF TGTGCCAGCAGCGTAGATGGGGACGCTGGAAACACCATATATTTT
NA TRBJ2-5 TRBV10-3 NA CAISELRETQYF TGTGCCATCAGTGAGCTCCGAGAGACCCAGTACTTC
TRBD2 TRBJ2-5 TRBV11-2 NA CASSGTGTSGRAETQYF TGTGCCAGCAGCGGGACCGGGACTAGCGGGAGGGCTGAGACCCAGTACTTC
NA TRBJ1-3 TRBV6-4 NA CASSDSIREVGVYF TGTGCCAGCAGTGACTCGATCAGGGAAGTAGGGGTGTATTTT
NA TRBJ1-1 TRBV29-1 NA CSVENWGRQFDTEAFF TGCAGCGTTGAGAATTGGGGAAGGCAGTTTGACACTGAAGCTTTCTTT
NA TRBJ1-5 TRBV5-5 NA CASSSLGVAGPQHF TGTGCCAGCAGCTCGTTAGGGGTCGCGGGGCCCCAGCATTTT
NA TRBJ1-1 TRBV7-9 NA CASNRGGPEAFF TGTGCCAGCAATCGGGGGGGCCCTGAAGCTTTCTTT
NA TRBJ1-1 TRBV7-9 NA CASSPVSGPGLGTEAFF TGTGCCAGCAGCCCAGTAAGTGGCCCTGGGTTAGGCACTGAAGCTTTCTTT
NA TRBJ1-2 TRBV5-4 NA CASRPGQLLYGYTF TGTGCCAGCAGACCCGGACAGCTTCTCTATGGCTACACCTTC
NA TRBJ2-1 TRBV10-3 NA CASGKRQNEQFF TGTGCCTCCGGGAAGCGGCAAAATGAGCAGTTCTTC
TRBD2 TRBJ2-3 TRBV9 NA CASSAVTTSGDTDAQYF TGTGCCAGCAGCGCCGTGACCACTAGCGGGGACACAGATGCGCAGTATTTT
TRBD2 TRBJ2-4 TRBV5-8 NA CASSLGGDPTRNIQYF TGTGCCAGCAGCCTGGGGGGGGACCCCACGCGAAACATTCAGTACTTC
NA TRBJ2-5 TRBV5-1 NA CASSLVSTGQETQYF TGCGCCAGCAGCTTGGTATCGACTGGGCAAGAGACCCAGTACTTC
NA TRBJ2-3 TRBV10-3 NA CAISDLKATGDFTDTQYF TGTGCCATCAGTGATTTGAAAGCCACGGGGGACTTCACAGATACGCAGTATTTT
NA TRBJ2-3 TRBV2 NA CASSGDGHDTQYF TGTGCCAGCAGTGGCGACGGACACGATACGCAGTATTTT
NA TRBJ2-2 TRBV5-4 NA CASSPQTGNTGELFF TGTGCCAGCAGCCCGCAGACGGGGAACACCGGGGAGCTGTTTTTT
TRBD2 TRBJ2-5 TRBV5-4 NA CASSSELTSGGYQETQYF TGTGCCAGCAGCTCTGAACTTACTAGCGGGGGGTACCAAGAGACCCAGTACTTC
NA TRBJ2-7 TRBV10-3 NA CAIRTEVALYEQYF TGTGCCATCAGGACAGAGGTAGCATTGTACGAGCAGTACTTC
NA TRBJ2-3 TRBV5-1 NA CASNGGTSTDTQYF TGCGCCAGCAATGGCGGGACTAGCACAGATACGCAGTATTTT
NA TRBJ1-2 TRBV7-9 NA CASSSKATRDPGGYTF TGTGCCAGCAGCTCTAAAGCAACCCGGGACCCCGGGGGCTACACCTTC
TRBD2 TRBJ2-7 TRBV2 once CASSVGGDEQYF TGTGCCAGCAGTGTGGGAGGGGACGAGCAGTACTTC